This T cell receptor beta chain was found in a study of T cells in Graves' hyperthyroidism and ophthalmopathy. The ends lost 4 bases at V and 3 bases at J; junction bases unmatched: 9. CDR3 size: 16 residues. CDR1 and CDR2 (germline): SGHRS, YFSETQ. General study results and limits: Most clonotypes that expanded in the thyroid above 0.001 also showed up in blood.

These patients, aged 18 to 65, had recently diagnosed hyperthyroidism lasting under 2 months. This clonotype was picked up many times. The target antigen is unknown. RNA transcripts gave rise to amplified TCR beta CDR3 regions. The HTBI primer set served for first-round RT-PCR of the TCR CDR3. TCRdb used MiXCR to reprocess the multiplex PCR reads, holding one entry per CDR3 protein. This repertoire shows some 380,000 distinct CDR3 sequences, approximately 13% found once; its top ten account for around 21%. This sequence was found in a man aged 30-40 years with Graves' hyperthyroidism that later progressed to Graves' ophthalmopathy. The J gene is TRBJ2-1, the V gene TRBV5-1; TRBD2 agrees at 8 bases. Sequenced input: blood. The CDR3 here is CASSGSGGRSYNEQFF. CDR3 coding DNA: TGCGCCAGCAGCGGAAGCGGGGGCCGTAGCTACAATGAGCAGTTCTTC.